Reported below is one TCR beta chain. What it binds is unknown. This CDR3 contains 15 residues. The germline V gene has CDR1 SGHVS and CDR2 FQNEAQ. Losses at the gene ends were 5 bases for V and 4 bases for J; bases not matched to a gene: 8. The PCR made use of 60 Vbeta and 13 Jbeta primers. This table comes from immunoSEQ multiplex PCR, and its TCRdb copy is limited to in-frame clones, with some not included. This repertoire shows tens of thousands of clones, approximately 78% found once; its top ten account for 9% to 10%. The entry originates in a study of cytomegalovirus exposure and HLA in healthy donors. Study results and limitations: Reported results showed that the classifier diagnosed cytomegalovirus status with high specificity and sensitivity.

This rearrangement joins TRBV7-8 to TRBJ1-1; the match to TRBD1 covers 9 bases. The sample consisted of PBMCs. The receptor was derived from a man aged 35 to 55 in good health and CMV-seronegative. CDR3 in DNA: TGTGCCAGCAGCCCGCAGGGACAGGGACTCACTGAAGCTTTCTTT. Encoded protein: CASSPQGQGLTEAFF.